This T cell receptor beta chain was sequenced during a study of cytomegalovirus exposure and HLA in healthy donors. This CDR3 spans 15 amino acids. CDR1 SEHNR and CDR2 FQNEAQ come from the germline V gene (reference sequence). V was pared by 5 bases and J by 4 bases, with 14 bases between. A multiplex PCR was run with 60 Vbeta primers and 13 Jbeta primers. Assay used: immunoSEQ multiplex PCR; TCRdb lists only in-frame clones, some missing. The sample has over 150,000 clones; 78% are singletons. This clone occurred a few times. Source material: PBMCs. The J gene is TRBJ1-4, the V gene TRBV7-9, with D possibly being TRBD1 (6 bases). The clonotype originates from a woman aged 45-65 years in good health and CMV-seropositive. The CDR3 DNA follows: TGTGCCAGCAGCCTGCAGGGGCAGATTAATGAAAAACTGTTTTTT. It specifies CASSLQGQINEKLFF. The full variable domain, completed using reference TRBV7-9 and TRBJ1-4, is DTGVSQNPRHKITKRGQNVTFRCDPISEHNRLYWYRQTLGQGPEFLTYFQNEAQLEKSRLLSDRFSAERPKGSFSTLEIQRTEQGDSAMYLCASSLQGQINEKLFFGSGTQLSVL.